This TCR beta chain appears in the sequencing data of a study of CD8 T cells in Susac syndrome. Findings of the study overall: The number of individuals included in the study's TCR sequencing and HLA analysis was acknowledged as relatively small.

The sample holds one count of this clonotype. Its specificity is not known. CDR1 MNHEY and CDR2 SMNVEV come from the germline V gene (reference sequence). The CDR3 is made up of 15 amino acids. V was pared by 3 bases and J by 7 bases, with 8 bases of the junction left unmatched. Sequencing of TCR beta covered CD8+ and CD4+ T cells obtained from blood. The RNA, about 0.45 to 1 ug, was put through reverse transcription using random hexamers. Amplification of TCR beta CDR3 was carried out by immunoSEQ multiplex PCR, which covered 54 Vbeta and 13 Jbeta segments. Using its own MiXCR run on the immunoSEQ multiplex PCR reads, TCRdb lists one record per CDR3 protein. The table records some 300,000 distinct CDR3 sequences, more than 75% of them present only once.

The TCR comes from a human donor with multiple sclerosis. Sequencing input: CD8+ T cells from PBMCs. The chain couples TRBV27 to TRBJ1-5; 8 bases fit TRBD1. CDR3 in amino acids: CASSLSQGAWQPQHF. CDR3 nucleotides: TGTGCCAGCAGTTTGAGTCAGGGGGCTTGGCAGCCCCAGCATTTT.